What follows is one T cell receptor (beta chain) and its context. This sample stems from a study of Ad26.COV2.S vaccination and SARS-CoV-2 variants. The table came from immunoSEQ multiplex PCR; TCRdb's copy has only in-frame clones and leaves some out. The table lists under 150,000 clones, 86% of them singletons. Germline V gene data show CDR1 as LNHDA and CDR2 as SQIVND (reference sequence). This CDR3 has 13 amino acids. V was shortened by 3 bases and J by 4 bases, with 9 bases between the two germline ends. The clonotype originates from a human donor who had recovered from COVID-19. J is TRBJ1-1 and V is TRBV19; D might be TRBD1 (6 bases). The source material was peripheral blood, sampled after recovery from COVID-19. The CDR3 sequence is CASSIGGPTEAFF. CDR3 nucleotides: TGTGCCAGTAGTATCGGGGGGCCCACTGAAGCTTTCTTT.